A selection of T cell receptor beta chains follows, all from one sample in a study of blood T cell repertoires in COVID-19. Sequencing was performed with immunoSEQ multiplex PCR; in TCRdb, only in-frame clones are kept and a portion is missing. Of about 190,000 clones listed, more than 85% are singletons. The sequenced material came from peripheral blood. The receptors shown here come from a woman between 25 and 40 years old with active or convalescent COVID-19. Both conserved end residues are trimmed from each CDR3. Clone size is given for some rows only: seen once, a few or many times, or a class if the clone is expanded.

ASSLRGQGHEKLF	TRBV6-5	TRBJ1-4	.
ASSHAGTVSYEQY	TRBV5-1	TRBJ2-7	.
ASSWGGNRNEQF	TRBV28	TRBJ2-1	.
VTGGGNQPQH	TRBV28	TRBJ1-5	.
ASKGQGNTGELF	TRBV19	TRBJ2-2	.
ASSLGPRENYGYT	TRBV11-3	TRBJ1-2	.
ASSAPLGGGESPLH	TRBV6-1	TRBJ1-6	.
ASSTRETQY	TRBV19	TRBJ2-5	.
ASSIYPTDTQY	TRBV19	TRBJ2-3	.
ASSLRGTVTDTQY	TRBV11-2	TRBJ2-3	.
ASSLGDTTRFTYEQY	TRBV5-4	TRBJ2-7	.
ASSYSYKSNYGYT	TRBV6-5	TRBJ1-2	.
AISPGLAGGEQY	TRBV10-3	TRBJ2-7	once
SVASGYPGELF	TRBV29-1	TRBJ2-2	few
AIRDDRGYGYT	TRBV12-3/TRBV12-4	TRBJ1-2	once
ASSQAGTANNEQF	TRBV6-5	TRBJ2-1	.
ASSYSGQSYEQY	TRBV6-6	TRBJ2-7	.
ASGFGGTGVNIQY	TRBV11-3	TRBJ2-4	.
ASSFTLEGRLGNYEQY	TRBV28	TRBJ2-7	.
ASTPWGGSTDTQY	TRBV19	TRBJ2-3	once
ASSPSTNEKLF	TRBV3-1/TRBV3-2	TRBJ1-4	.
ASSLAGVGVEGAF	TRBV5-4	TRBJ1-1	few
ASSEERTINQPQH	TRBV2	TRBJ1-5	.
ASSDGTSSTDTQY	TRBV6-4	TRBJ2-3	.
SGTSSISEQF	TRBV29-1	TRBJ2-1	.
ASSSGTPTNEKLF	TRBV28	TRBJ1-4	.
ASSLGGVHHEQY	TRBV5-1	TRBJ2-7	.
ASSVADSPNSPLH	TRBV9	TRBJ1-6	.
ASSLGREVLTGELF	TRBV5-6	TRBJ2-2	.
ASSFTGENTEAF	TRBV11-1	TRBJ1-1	.
ASSSMTGVNTEAF	TRBV18	TRBJ1-1	.
AWSQGHYSNEQF	TRBV30	TRBJ2-1	.
ASHLTGTGTGNTIY	TRBV19	TRBJ1-3	.
ATSASIGTGWNEQF	TRBV24-1	TRBJ2-1	.
ASSRGDSNQPQH	TRBV19	TRBJ1-5	once
ASSYSGGNQPQH	TRBV6-5	TRBJ1-5	once
ASSQGGGGTIYEQY	TRBV3-1/TRBV3-2	TRBJ2-7	.
SVGRGDTEAF	TRBV29-1	TRBJ1-1	.
ASSDYPGQAGYGYT	TRBV6-4	TRBJ1-2	.
ASSESKASGNHEQY	TRBV10-1	TRBJ2-7	.
ASSPDTEAF	TRBV18	TRBJ1-1	.
ASSRGGSGSTDTQY	TRBV28	TRBJ2-3	.
ASSQSLGSTDTQY	TRBV3-1/TRBV3-2	TRBJ2-3	.
ASSEAGTWAPYNEQF	TRBV6-1	TRBJ2-1	.
ASSLLALTRDSDYSYNEQF	TRBV5-1	TRBJ2-1	.
AWSVRTGDSPLH	TRBV30	TRBJ1-6	.
ASSLGGGLQPQH	TRBV11-2	TRBJ1-5	.
ASSLGGQDEAF	TRBV12-3/TRBV12-4	TRBJ1-1	.
ASSYTRGTDTQY	TRBV27	TRBJ2-3	.
ATSRDPGSNYGYT	TRBV15	TRBJ1-2	.